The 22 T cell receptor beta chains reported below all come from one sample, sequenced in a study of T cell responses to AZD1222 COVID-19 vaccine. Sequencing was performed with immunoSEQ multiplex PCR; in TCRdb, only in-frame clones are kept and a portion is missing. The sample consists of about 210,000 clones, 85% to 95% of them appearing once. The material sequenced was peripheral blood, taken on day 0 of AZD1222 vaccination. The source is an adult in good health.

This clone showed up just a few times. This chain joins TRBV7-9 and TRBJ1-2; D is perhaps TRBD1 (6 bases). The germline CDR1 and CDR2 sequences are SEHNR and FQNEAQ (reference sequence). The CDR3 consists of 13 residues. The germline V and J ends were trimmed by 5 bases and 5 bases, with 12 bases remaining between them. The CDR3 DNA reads TGTGCCAGCAGCCCCGGGGGGCCATATGGCTACACCTTC. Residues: CASSPGGPYGYTF.

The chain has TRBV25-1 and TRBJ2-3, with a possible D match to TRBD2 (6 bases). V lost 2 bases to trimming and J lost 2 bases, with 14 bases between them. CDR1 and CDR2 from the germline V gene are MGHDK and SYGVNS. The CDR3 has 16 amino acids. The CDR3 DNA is TGTGCCAGCAGTGAAGGAGGGGCGGGGTTCACAGATACGCAGTATTTT. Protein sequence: CASSEGGAGFTDTQYF.

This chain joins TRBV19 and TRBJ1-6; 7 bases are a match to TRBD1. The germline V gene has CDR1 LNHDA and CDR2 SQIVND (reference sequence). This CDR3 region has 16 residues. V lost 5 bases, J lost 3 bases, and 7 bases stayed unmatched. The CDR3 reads CASSEEGALYNSPLHF. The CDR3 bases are TGTGCCAGTAGTGAAGAGGGGGCACTCTATAATTCACCCCTCCACTTT.

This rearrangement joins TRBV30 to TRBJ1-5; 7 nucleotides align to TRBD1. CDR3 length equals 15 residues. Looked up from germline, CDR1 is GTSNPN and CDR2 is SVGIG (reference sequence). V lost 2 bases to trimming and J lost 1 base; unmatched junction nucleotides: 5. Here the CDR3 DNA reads TGTGCCTGGAGTTCGGACAGGTTCAGCAATCAGCCCCAGCATTTT. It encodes CAWSSDRFSNQPQHF.

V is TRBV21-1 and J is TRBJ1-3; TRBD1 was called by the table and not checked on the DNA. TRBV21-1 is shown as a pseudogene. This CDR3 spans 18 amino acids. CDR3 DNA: TGTGCCAGCAGCAAAGGGCCGACAATACCCACCTCCGGAAACACCATATATTTT. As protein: CASSKGPTIPTSGNTIYF.

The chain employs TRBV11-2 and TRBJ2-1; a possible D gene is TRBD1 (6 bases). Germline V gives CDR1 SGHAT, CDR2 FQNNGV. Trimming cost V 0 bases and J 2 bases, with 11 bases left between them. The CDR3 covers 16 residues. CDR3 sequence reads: CASSLDPYRAYNEQFF. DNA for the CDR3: TGTGCCAGCAGCTTAGATCCCTACAGGGCCTACAATGAGCAGTTCTTC.

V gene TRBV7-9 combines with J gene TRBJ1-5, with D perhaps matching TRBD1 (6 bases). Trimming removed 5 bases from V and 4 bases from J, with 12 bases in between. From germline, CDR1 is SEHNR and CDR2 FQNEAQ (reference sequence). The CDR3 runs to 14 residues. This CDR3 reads CASSTTGYNQPQHF. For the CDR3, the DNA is TGTGCCAGCAGCACCACAGGGTATAATCAGCCCCAGCATTTT.

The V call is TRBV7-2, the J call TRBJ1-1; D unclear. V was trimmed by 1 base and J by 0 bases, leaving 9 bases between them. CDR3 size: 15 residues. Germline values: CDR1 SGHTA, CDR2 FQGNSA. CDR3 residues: CASSLEGQMNTEAFF. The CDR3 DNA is TGTGCCAGCAGCTTAGAAGGCCAGATGAACACTGAAGCTTTCTTT.

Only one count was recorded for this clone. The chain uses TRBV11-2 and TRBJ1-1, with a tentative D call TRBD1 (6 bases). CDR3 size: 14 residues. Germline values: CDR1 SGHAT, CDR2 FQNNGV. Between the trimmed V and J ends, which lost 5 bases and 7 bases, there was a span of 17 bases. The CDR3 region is CASSPNAGDLEAFF. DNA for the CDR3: TGTGCCAGCAGCCCAAATGCAGGGGACCTTGAAGCTTTCTTT.

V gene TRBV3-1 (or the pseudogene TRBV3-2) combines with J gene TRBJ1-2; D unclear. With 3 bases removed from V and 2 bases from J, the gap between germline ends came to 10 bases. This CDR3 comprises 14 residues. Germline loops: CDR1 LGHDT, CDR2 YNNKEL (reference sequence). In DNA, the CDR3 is TGTGCCAGCAGCCAGACTGACGGGAACTATGGCTACACCTTC. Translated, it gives CASSQTDGNYGYTF.

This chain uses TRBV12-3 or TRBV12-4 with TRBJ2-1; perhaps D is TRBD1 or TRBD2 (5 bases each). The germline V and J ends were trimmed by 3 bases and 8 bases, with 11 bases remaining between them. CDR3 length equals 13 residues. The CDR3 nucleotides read TGTGCCAGCAGTTTGTCCGGGGACCATGAGCAGTTCTTC. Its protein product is CASSLSGDHEQFF.

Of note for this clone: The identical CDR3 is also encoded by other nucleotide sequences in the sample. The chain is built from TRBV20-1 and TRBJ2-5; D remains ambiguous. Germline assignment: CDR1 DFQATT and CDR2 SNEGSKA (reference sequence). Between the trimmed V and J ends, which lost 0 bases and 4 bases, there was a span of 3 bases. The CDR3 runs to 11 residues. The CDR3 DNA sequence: TGCAGTGCTAGAGATAGAGAGACCCAGTACTTC. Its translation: CSARDRETQYF.

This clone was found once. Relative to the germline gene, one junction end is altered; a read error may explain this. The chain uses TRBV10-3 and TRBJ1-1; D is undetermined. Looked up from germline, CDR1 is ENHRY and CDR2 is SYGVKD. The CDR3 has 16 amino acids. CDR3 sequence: CATSPRRGTENTEAFF. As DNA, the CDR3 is TGTGCCACCAGTCCTCGGCGGGGAACTGAGAACACTGAAGCTTTCTTT.

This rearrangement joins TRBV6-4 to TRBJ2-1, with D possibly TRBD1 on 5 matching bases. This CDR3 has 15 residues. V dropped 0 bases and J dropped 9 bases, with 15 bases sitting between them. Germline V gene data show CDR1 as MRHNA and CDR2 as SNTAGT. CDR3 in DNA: TGTGCCAGCAGTGACTCGGCCAGGGATTCCGGTGAGCAGTTCTTC. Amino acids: CASSDSARDSGEQFF.

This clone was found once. CDR3 protein: CASSKLRNSPPIGELFF. The CDR3 nucleotides read TGTGCCAGCAGCAAACTGAGGAACTCACCTCCAATCGGGGAGCTGTTTTTT. The chain couples TRBV21-1 to TRBJ2-2; TRBD2, the table's D call, lacks a check against the DNA. TRBV21-1 is classified as a pseudogene. The CDR3 consists of 17 residues.

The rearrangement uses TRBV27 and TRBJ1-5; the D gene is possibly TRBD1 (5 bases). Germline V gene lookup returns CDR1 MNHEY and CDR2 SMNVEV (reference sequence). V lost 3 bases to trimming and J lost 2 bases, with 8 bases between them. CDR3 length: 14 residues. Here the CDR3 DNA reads TGTGCCAGCAGTTTCTTACAGGGCAATCAGCCCCAGCATTTT. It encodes CASSFLQGNQPQHF.

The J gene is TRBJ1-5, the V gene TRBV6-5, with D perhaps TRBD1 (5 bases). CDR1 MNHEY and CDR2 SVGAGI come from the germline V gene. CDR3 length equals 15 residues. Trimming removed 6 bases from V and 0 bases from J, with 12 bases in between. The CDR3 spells CASRLTTDSNQPQHF. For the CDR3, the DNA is TGTGCCAGCAGGTTAACGACAGATAGCAATCAGCCCCAGCATTTT.

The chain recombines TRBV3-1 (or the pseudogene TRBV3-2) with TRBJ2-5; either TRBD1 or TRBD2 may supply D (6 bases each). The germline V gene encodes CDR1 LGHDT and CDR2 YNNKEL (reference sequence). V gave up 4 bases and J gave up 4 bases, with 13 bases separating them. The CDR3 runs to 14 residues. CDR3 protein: CASSLEGGVETQYF. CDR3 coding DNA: TGTGCCAGCAGCCTCGAGGGGGGCGTAGAGACCCAGTACTTC.

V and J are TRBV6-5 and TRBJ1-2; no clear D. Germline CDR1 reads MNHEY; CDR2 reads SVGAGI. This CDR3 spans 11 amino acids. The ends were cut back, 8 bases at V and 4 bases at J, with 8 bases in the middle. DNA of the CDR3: TGTGCCAGCCGGATGGGCTATGGCTACACCTTC. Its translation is CASRMGYGYTF.

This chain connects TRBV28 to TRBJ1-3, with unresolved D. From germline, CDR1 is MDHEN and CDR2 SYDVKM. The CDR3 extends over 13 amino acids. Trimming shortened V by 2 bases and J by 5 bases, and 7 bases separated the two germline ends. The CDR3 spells CASSLGYRNTIYF. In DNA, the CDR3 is TGTGCCAGCAGTTTAGGGTACCGAAACACCATATATTTT.

The CDR3 DNA follows: TGTGCCAGCTCACCATACTCTGACACCGGGGAGCTGTTTTTT. This gives the protein CASSPYSDTGELFF. This chain connects TRBV18 to TRBJ2-2; unclear D gene. This CDR3 is 14 amino acids long. Germline CDR1 KGHSH, CDR2 LQKENI. The ends were cut back, 2 bases at V and 3 bases at J, with 7 bases in the middle. The entire variable domain, with the rest obtained from reference TRBV18 and TRBJ2-2, is as follows: NAGVMQNPRHLVRRRGQEARLRCSPMKGHSHVYWYRQLPEEGLKFMVYLQKENIIDESGMPKERFSAEFPKEGPSILRIQQVVRGDSAAYFCASSPYSDTGELFFGEGSRLTVL.

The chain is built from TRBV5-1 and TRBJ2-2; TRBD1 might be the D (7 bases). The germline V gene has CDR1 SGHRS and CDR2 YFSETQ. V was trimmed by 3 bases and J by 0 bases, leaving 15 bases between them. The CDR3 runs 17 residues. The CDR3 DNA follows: TGCGCCAGCAGCTGGCAGTCCAGGGGGGCGAACACCGGGGAGCTGTTTTTT. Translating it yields CASSWQSRGANTGELFF.